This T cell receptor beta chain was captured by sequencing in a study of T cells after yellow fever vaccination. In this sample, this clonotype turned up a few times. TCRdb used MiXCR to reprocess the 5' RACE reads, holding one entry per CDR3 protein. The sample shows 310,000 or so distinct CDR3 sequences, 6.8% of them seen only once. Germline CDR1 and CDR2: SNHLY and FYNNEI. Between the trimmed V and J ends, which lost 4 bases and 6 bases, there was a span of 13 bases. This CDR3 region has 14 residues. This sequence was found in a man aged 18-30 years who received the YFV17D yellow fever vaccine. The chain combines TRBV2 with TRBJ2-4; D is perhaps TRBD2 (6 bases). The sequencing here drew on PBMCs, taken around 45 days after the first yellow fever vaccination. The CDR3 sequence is CASSGGGLGNIQYF. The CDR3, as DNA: TGTGCCAGCAGTGGTGGAGGGCTAGGAAACATTCAGTACTTC.